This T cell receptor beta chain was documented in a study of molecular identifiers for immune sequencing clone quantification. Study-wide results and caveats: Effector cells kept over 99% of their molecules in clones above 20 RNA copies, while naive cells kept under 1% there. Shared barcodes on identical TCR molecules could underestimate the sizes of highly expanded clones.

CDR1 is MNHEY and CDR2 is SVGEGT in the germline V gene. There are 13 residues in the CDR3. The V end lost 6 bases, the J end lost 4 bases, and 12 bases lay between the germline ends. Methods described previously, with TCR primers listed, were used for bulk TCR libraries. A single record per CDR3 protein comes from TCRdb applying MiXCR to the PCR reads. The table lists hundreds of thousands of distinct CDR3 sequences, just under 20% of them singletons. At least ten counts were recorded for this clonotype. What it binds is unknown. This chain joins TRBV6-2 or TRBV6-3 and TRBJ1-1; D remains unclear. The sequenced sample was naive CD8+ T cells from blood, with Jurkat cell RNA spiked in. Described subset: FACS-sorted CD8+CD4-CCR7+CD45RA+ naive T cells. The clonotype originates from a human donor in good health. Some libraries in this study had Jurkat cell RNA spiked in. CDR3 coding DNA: TGTGCCAGCAGCTCTACATGGAGCACTGAAGCTTTCTTT. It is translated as CASSSTWSTEAFF.